A selection of T cell receptor beta chains follows, all from one sample in a study of blood T cells in healthy people across ages. TCRdb ran MiXCR on the 5' RACE reads and lists one entry per CDR3 protein. The sample includes over 1,200,000 distinct CDR3 sequences, approximately 63% of them seen just once. Sequencing was done on a sample of blood. The source is a young man in good health. The CDR3 runs from the conserved cysteine through the conserved F or W. The D gene is left open where the match is weak. A clone size is listed for some rows: how often the clone was seen (once, few, many), or a class if it is expanded.

TRBV3-1	TRBJ2-2	.	few	CASSLAGANTGELFF	TGTGCCAGCAGCCTCGCGGGGGCCAACACCGGGGAGCTGTTTTTT
TRBV20-1	TRBJ2-3	.	.	CSARGAPSNADTQYF	TGCAGTGCTAGGGGGGCTCCCTCGAACGCAGATACGCAGTATTTT
TRBV4-2	TRBJ2-7	.	few	CASSQVLGGEQYF	TGTGCCAGCAGCCAAGTCCTGGGGGGCGAGCAGTACTTC
TRBV7-6	TRBJ1-6	TRBD1	.	CASSLGDSLSASPLHF	TGTGCCAGCAGCTTAGGGGACAGCTTGTCGGCATCACCCCTCCACTTT
TRBV15	TRBJ2-7	TRBD2	.	CATSARLAEDEQYF	TGTGCCACCAGCGCTCGACTAGCCGAGGACGAGCAGTACTTC
TRBV6-1	TRBJ2-1	.	.	CASSETGTLYNEQFF	TGTGCCAGCAGTGAAACCGGGACCCTTTACAATGAGCAGTTCTTC
TRBV27	TRBJ2-1	TRBD1	few	CASSLGQGAQNEQFF	TGTGCCAGCAGTTTGGGGCAGGGGGCGCAGAATGAGCAGTTCTTC
TRBV20-1	TRBJ2-3	TRBD2	once	CSAHLSGIGTDTQYF	TGCAGTGCTCACCTTAGCGGGATCGGCACAGATACGCAGTATTTT
TRBV9	TRBJ1-2	TRBD1	few	CASSGTRQGQPYGYTF	TGTGCCAGCAGCGGAACGAGACAGGGCCAACCTTATGGCTACACCTTC
TRBV27	TRBJ2-1	.	.	CASSLSGNPQHEQFF	TGTGCCAGCAGTTTATCAGGGAATCCCCAACATGAGCAGTTCTTC
TRBV12-5	TRBJ1-6	.	.	CASGLVANRDSVDSPLHF	TGTGCTAGTGGTTTGGTAGCTAACCGGGACTCGGTGGATTCACCCCTCCACTTT
TRBV12-5	TRBJ1-1	.	once	CASGLAGYTEAFF	TGTGCTAGTGGTTTGGCAGGGTACACTGAAGCTTTCTTT
TRBV11-2	TRBJ2-6	.	few	CASSSSGWASSGANVLTF	TGTGCCAGCAGCTCTTCTGGTTGGGCTAGCTCTGGGGCCAACGTCCTGACTTTC
TRBV7-7	TRBJ2-1	.	once	CASSYSENNEQFF	TGTGCCAGCAGCTATAGCGAGAACAATGAGCAGTTCTTC
TRBV4-3	TRBJ1-2	TRBD1	.	CASSQWTGSYGYTF	TGCGCCAGCAGCCAGTGGACAGGTTCCTATGGCTACACCTTC
TRBV5-1	TRBJ2-1	TRBD2	.	CASSRPSGAYNEQFF	TGCGCCAGCAGCCGCCCTAGCGGGGCTTACAATGAGCAGTTCTTC
TRBV20-1	TRBJ2-7	.	few	CSARGGNFYEQYF	TGCAGTGCTAGAGGAGGGAATTTCTACGAGCAGTACTTC
TRBV20-1	TRBJ1-5	.	.	CSARYRAGNQPQHF	TGCAGTGCTAGGTACAGGGCGGGCAATCAGCCCCAGCATTTT
TRBV4-1	TRBJ2-1	TRBD1	few	CASSQEGRGRVEQFF	TGCGCCAGCAGCCAAGAGGGCAGGGGGCGCGTCGAGCAGTTCTTC
TRBV5-1	TRBJ2-7	TRBD2	.	CASSLVIGREVSEQYF	TGCGCCAGCAGCTTGGTAATCGGACGGGAGGTAAGCGAGCAGTACTTC
TRBV4-2	TRBJ2-1	TRBD2	.	CASSSWTSGELDEQFF	TGTGCCAGCAGCTCTTGGACTAGCGGGGAGTTGGATGAGCAGTTCTTC
TRBV7-6	TRBJ1-2	.	.	CASSDGQTPNYGYTF	TGTGCCAGCAGCGACGGACAGACGCCTAACTATGGCTACACCTTC
TRBV12-3/TRBV12-4	TRBJ1-1	.	once	CASARDMNTEAFF	TGTGCCTCTGCTCGGGACATGAACACTGAAGCTTTCTTT
TRBV29-1	TRBJ2-3	.	.	CSVPAPDSPTDTQYF	TGCAGCGTTCCCGCCCCGGACAGCCCCACAGATACGCAGTATTTT
TRBV7-2	TRBJ2-7	TRBD2	once	CASSFSSGKAYEQYF	TGTGCCAGCAGCTTTAGTAGCGGGAAAGCCTACGAGCAGTACTTC
TRBV5-5	TRBJ1-6	.	few	CASTWGVTSYNSPLHF	TGTGCCAGCACATGGGGGGTAACCTCCTATAATTCACCCCTCCACTTT
TRBV4-1	TRBJ2-2	TRBD2	.	CASSQGTWGGNTGELFF	TGCGCCAGCAGCCAAGGGACGTGGGGGGGAAACACCGGGGAGCTGTTTTTT
TRBV14	TRBJ2-2	TRBD2	.	CASSQVTGTKPLNTGELFF	TGTGCCAGCAGCCAAGTTACCGGGACTAAACCCTTGAACACCGGGGAGCTGTTTTTT
TRBV29-1	TRBJ2-7	.	once	CSVQTSRVYEQYF	TGCAGTGTACAGACTTCCAGGGTCTACGAGCAGTACTTC
TRBV15	TRBJ2-1	TRBD2	once	CATSREEGGGRAYNEQFF	TGTGCCACCAGCAGAGAAGAAGGTGGCGGGAGGGCCTACAATGAGCAGTTCTTC
TRBV12-3/TRBV12-4	TRBJ2-7	TRBD2	.	CASGGSGLGIDEQYF	TGTGCCAGCGGGGGGTCCGGACTAGGAATCGACGAGCAGTACTTC
TRBV9	TRBJ2-1	.	.	CASSHGWGTRDDEQFF	TGTGCCAGCAGCCACGGGTGGGGGACCCGGGACGATGAGCAGTTCTTC
TRBV15	TRBJ2-3	.	.	CATSRTIQGVRTDTQYF	TGTGCCACCAGCAGGACCATACAGGGAGTCCGCACAGATACGCAGTATTTT
TRBV10-3	TRBJ1-2	.	once	CAISESWGYGYTF	TGTGCCATCAGTGAGTCCTGGGGGTATGGCTACACCTTC
TRBV27	TRBJ2-5	.	.	CASSPGGPETQYF	TGTGCCAGCAGCCCGGGGGGCCCAGAGACCCAGTACTTC
TRBV7-9	TRBJ2-5	.	.	CASSLTRRGQYF	TGTGCCAGCAGCTTGACTAGGCGGGGCCAGTACTTC
TRBV2	TRBJ2-1	.	few	CASSDTSSYNEQFF	TGTGCCAGCAGTGATACGAGCTCCTACAATGAGCAGTTCTTC
TRBV7-2	TRBJ1-4	.	.	CASSLALGSTNEKLFF	TGTGCCAGCAGCTTAGCGCTCGGGTCGACTAATGAAAAACTGTTTTTT
TRBV12-3/TRBV12-4	TRBJ1-2	.	few	CASSSSRGGYGYTF	TGTGCCAGCAGTTCGTCCAGGGGCGGCTATGGCTACACCTTC
TRBV4-1	TRBJ2-7	TRBD2	.	CASSLTPTSGSAEQYF	TGCGCCAGCAGCCTGACTCCGACTAGCGGGAGTGCCGAGCAGTACTTC
TRBV29-1	TRBJ1-2	.	once	CSAAGGAVGYTF	TGCAGCGCGGCGGGGGGGGCGGTGGGCTACACCTTC
TRBV12-3/TRBV12-4	TRBJ2-3	TRBD2	.	CASSLWREGDTQYF	TGTGCCAGCAGTTTATGGCGGGAGGGAGATACGCAGTATTTT
TRBV6-1	TRBJ2-5	.	.	CASSPLPGPQETQYF	TGTGCCAGCAGTCCCCTTCCTGGGCCCCAAGAGACCCAGTACTTC
TRBV12-3/TRBV12-4	TRBJ2-3	.	once	CASKHTLATTDTQYF	TGTGCCAGCAAGCACACCCTGGCTACCACAGATACGCAGTATTTT
TRBV6-5	TRBJ1-1	TRBD1	few	CASSTPSGTGRNAFF	TGTGCCAGCAGTACTCCATCCGGGACAGGGAGGAATGCTTTCTTT